Following are 32 T cell receptor beta chains from one sample sequenced in a study of regulatory T cells in long-lasting Graves disease. Building of the TCR beta libraries involved iRepertoire HTBI primers and Arm-PCR of CDR3 regions. One entry per CDR3 protein, called by TCRdb with MiXCR from the multiplex PCR reads. The table lists 390,000 or so distinct CDR3 sequences, 10% to 15% of them singletons. The sample's time point: newly diagnosed GD, antithyroid drugs for less than 3 months. After RNA was extracted from PBMCs, the TCR library was made from it. The sample was also reused in another study, on T cells in Graves' hyperthyroidism and ophthalmopathy.

The sample here was peripheral blood mononuclear cells (PBMCs), taken at new diagnosis, from a patient treated with antithyroid drugs. Source of these receptors: a woman under 30 with Graves disease.

This clonotype was seen many times. The chain employs TRBV30 and TRBJ1-2; 9 nucleotides agree with TRBD1. The germline V gene has CDR1 GTSNPN and CDR2 SVGIG (reference sequence). The J segment lost 4 bases and the V segment lost 2 bases, leaving 5 bases of the junction unmatched. This CDR3 spans 14 amino acids. DNA for the CDR3: TGTGCCTGGAGTCCTCCGGGACAGGGCTATGGCTACACCTTC. Translating it yields CAWSPPGQGYGYTF. Variable domain in full (rest from reference TRBV30 and TRBJ1-2): SQTIHQWPATLVQPVGSPLSLECTVEGTSNPNLYWYRQAAGRGLQLLFYSVGIGQISSEVPQNLSASRPQDRQFILSSKKLLLSDSGFYLCAWSPPGQGYGYTFGSGTRLTVV.

This clonotype was found many times. V gene TRBV11-2 combines with J gene TRBJ2-3; D is ambiguous. Trimming took 1 base from V and 10 from J, leaving 12 bases between them. Germline CDR1 and CDR2: SGHAT and FQNNGV. The CDR3 is made up of 13 amino acids. The CDR3 bases are TGTGCCAGCAGCTTAGTAGACGGGTCGCCGCAGTATTTT. This sequence encodes CASSLVDGSPQYF. Supplemented by reference TRBV11-2 and TRBJ2-3, the full variable domain reads EAGVAQSPRYKIIEKRQSVAFWCNPISGHATLYWYQQILGQGPKLLIQFQNNGVVDDSQLPKDRFSAERLKGVDSTLKIQPAKLEDSAVYLCASSLVDGSPQYFGPGTRLTVL.

This clonotype has only a few counts. V usage is TRBV25-1 and J usage is TRBJ2-1, with 8 bases identical to TRBD2. CDR3 length: 15 residues. Trimming removed 2 bases from V and 8 bases from J; junction bases left unmatched: 8. Germline-derived CDR1 and CDR2 are MGHDK and SYGVNS. The DNA of the CDR3 is TGTGCCAGCAGTGAAGTAGGACTAGCTTCGGATGAGCAGTTCTTC. Protein: CASSEVGLASDEQFF.

Here the CDR3 DNA reads TGTGCCAGTAGTATACAGGGTAATTCACCCCTCCACTTT. Protein product: CASSIQGNSPLHF. V and J are TRBV19 and TRBJ1-6, with a tentative D call TRBD1 (5 bases). The germline CDR1 and CDR2 sequences are LNHDA and SQIVND (reference sequence). The CDR3 extends over 13 amino acids. V gave up 2 bases and J gave up 6 bases, with 5 bases separating them. The full variable domain, with the rest looked up from reference TRBV19 and TRBJ1-6, is DGGITQSPKYLFRKEGQNVTLSCEQNLNHDAMYWYRQDPGQGLRLIYYSQIVNDFQKGDIAEGYSVSREKKESFPLTVTSAQKNPTAFYLCASSIQGNSPLHFGNGTRLTVT.

This clonotype was recorded many times. Mismatch with germline at one junction end may stem from a read error. The chain has TRBV19 and TRBJ1-5; 9 nucleotides line up with TRBD1. The CDR3 is 15 residues long. Germline CDR1 reads LNHDA; CDR2 reads SQIVND (reference sequence). The CDR3 DNA sequence: TGTGCCAGTAGTACGTCCGGGACAGGGAATCGGCCCCAGCATTTT. Translating gives CASSTSGTGNRPQHF.

This clonotype was counted ten times or more. The chain couples TRBV27 to TRBJ1-2; D gene uncertain. V lost 2 bases and J lost 7, with 17 bases in between. This CDR3 comprises 15 residues. Germline assignment: CDR1 MNHEY and CDR2 SMNVEV (reference sequence). The chain's CDR3 is CASSLTADRRIGYTF. The CDR3 coding sequence is TGTGCCAGCAGTTTAACCGCCGACCGAAGGATTGGCTACACCTTC.

The chain carries TRBV4-3 and TRBJ2-2; no definite D call. The CDR3 is 16 amino acids. CDR1 and CDR2 (germline): LGHNA, YSLEER. Trimming removed 1 base at V and 0 bases at J, with 9 bases between. The CDR3 loop reads CASSQVLNANTGELFF. The CDR3 DNA reads TGCGCCAGCAGCCAAGTGCTCAACGCGAACACCGGGGAGCTGTTTTTT.

The chain combines TRBV28 with TRBJ1-1; a weak D match, TRBD1 (5 bases). The CDR3 totals 13 residues. The germline V and J ends were trimmed by 3 bases and 6 bases, with 11 bases remaining between them. CDR1 MDHEN and CDR2 SYDVKM come from the germline V gene. CDR3 in amino acids: CASSLRGDAEAFF. In nucleotides, the CDR3 is TGTGCCAGCAGTTTGCGGGGGGACGCTGAAGCTTTCTTT.

This clonotype came up many times. The rearrangement joins TRBV24-1 to TRBJ2-5, with a weak D call TRBD2 (5 bases). V dropped 5 bases and J dropped 3 bases, with 9 bases sitting between them. CDR1 and CDR2 from the germline V gene are KGHDR and SFDVKD. The CDR3 has 13 residues. The CDR3 spells CATSVAGEETQYF. CDR3 sequence (DNA): TGTGCCACCAGTGTTGCGGGTGAAGAGACCCAGTACTTC.

This clonotype was seen at least ten times. At one of its ends the junction is not consistent with the germline gene, which may arise from a read error. V and J are TRBV11-2 and TRBJ1-1; TRBD1 might be the D (5 bases). The CDR3 sequence is 14 residues long. Looked up from germline, CDR1 is SGHAT and CDR2 is FQNNGV. The CDR3 is CASSQVGANTEAFF. CDR3 nucleotides: TGCGCCAGCAGCCAAGTCGGGGCGAACACTGAAGCTTTCTTT.

V and J are TRBV7-9 and TRBJ2-5; tentatively, D is TRBD1 or TRBD2 (5 bases each). Germline CDR1 is SEHNR and CDR2 is FQNEAQ (reference sequence). The CDR3 consists of 16 residues. V lost 6 bases, J lost 3 bases, and 20 bases lay in between. CDR3 sequence (DNA): TGTGCCAGCAGGGGGACCGCCTCGCTACAAAAAGAGACCCAGTACTTC. Its protein is CASRGTASLQKETQYF. The full variable domain, rest sourced from reference TRBV7-9 and TRBJ2-5, is DTGVSQNPRHKITKRGQNVTFRCDPISEHNRLYWYRQTLGQGPEFLTYFQNEAQLEKSRLLSDRFSAERPKGSFSTLEIQRTEQGDSAMYLCASRGTASLQKETQYFGPGTRLLVL.

This clonotype has a count of ten or more. J is TRBJ1-5 and V is TRBV6-1; the D gene is possibly TRBD1 (6 bases). Germline lookup yields CDR1 MNHNS and CDR2 SASEGT. The CDR3 runs 14 residues. V was shortened by 6 bases and J by 7 bases, with 16 bases between the two germline ends. CDR3 loop: CASRYTGIGQPQHF. The CDR3 coding sequence is TGTGCCAGCAGGTACACAGGGATAGGCCAGCCCCAGCATTTT.

There are many counts of this clonotype. The rearrangement links TRBV5-1 to TRBJ1-1; no reliable D call. CDR3 length equals 16 residues. V was pared by 2 bases and J by 2 bases, with 16 bases between. Per germline, CDR1 SGHRS and CDR2 YFSETQ. CDR3: CASSLIGAGGNTEAFF. CDR3 bases: TGCGCCAGCAGCTTAATCGGCGCGGGTGGTAACACTGAAGCTTTCTTT.

The table lists this clonotype with many counts. The CDR3 here is CASSLSRGTNEKLFF. Written as DNA, the CDR3 is TGTGCCAGCAGTTTATCCAGGGGGACTAATGAAAAACTGTTTTTT. J is TRBJ1-4 and V is TRBV27; 7 bases map to TRBD1. Germline lookup yields CDR1 MNHEY and CDR2 SMNVEV (reference sequence). This CDR3 has 15 residues. Trimming cost V 0 bases and J 2 bases; bases outside gene matches: 0.

This clonotype came up many times. The V call is TRBV12-5, the J call TRBJ2-1, with D possibly called TRBD1 or TRBD2 (5 bases each). Trimming removed 1 base at V and 8 bases at J, with 18 bases between. The germline CDR1 and CDR2 sequences are LGHNT and FRNRAP. The CDR3 runs 16 residues. CDR3 nucleotide sequence: TGTGCTAGTGGTTTGGGTACCGGGACCCTCGTTTATGAGCAGTTCTTC. Translated: CASGLGTGTLVYEQFF.

Regarding this clonotype: The junction does not match germline at one end; this may be a read error. V is TRBV5-4 and J is TRBJ1-5; TRBD1 is a possible D gene (5 bases). CDR1 and CDR2 (germline): SGHNT, YYREEE (reference sequence). The CDR3 length is 15 residues. The CDR3 DNA sequence: TGTGCCAGCAGCTTGTTTCCGACAGTTAATCAGCCTCAGCATTTT. It encodes CASSLFPTVNQPQHF.

This clonotype was observed a few times. The V call is TRBV4-3, the J call TRBJ1-5, with 7 bases aligning to TRBD1. The length of the CDR3 is 14 residues. Per the germline V gene, CDR1 is LGHNA and CDR2 is YSLEER. Trimming took 1 base from V and 9 from J; bases not matched to a gene: 6. The CDR3 here is CASSQGTPGGPQHF. For the CDR3, the DNA is TGCGCCAGCAGCCAAGGGACTCCAGGGGGGCCCCAGCATTTT.

This clonotype was counted only a few times. The chain combines TRBV13 with TRBJ2-7, with D perhaps TRBD1 or TRBD2 (5 bases each). CDR1 is PRHDT and CDR2 is FYEKMQ in the germline V gene (reference sequence). CDR3 length: 13 amino acids. Trimming removed 8 bases at V and 3 bases at J, with 14 bases between. The CDR3 loop is CASARGGDYEQYV. The CDR3, as DNA: TGTGCCAGCGCGAGGGGTGGGGACTACGAGCAGTACGTC.

At least ten counts were recorded for this clonotype. The V and J genes are TRBV6-2 or TRBV6-3 and TRBJ2-3; 7 bases line up with TRBD1. Unmatched junction bases numbered 3, after V lost 0 bases and J lost 3 bases. The germline V gene has CDR1 MNHEY and CDR2 SVGEGT. This CDR3 is 15 amino acids long. The CDR3 DNA follows: TGTGCCAGCAGTTACTCTCGACAGGGAACAGATACGCAGTATTTT. Its protein product is CASSYSRQGTDTQYF.

This clonotype was observed a handful of times. The gene calls are TRBV9 and TRBJ1-1; D gene unclear. V shed 1 base and J shed 1 base, with 8 bases lying between them. Germline V gives CDR1 SGDLS, CDR2 YYNGEE. This CDR3 is built from 14 residues. DNA for the CDR3: TGTGCCAGCAGCGTATACATGGAGAACACTGAAGCTTTCTTT. Its protein product is CASSVYMENTEAFF.

The rearrangement uses TRBV6-2 or TRBV6-3 and TRBJ2-1, with TRBD2 identical over 8 bases. The CDR3 consists of 20 residues. Germline trimming cut 5 bases from V and 1 base from J; bases unmatched to any gene: 19. CDR1 is MNHEY and CDR2 is SVGEGT in the germline V gene. DNA of the CDR3: TGTGCCAGCAGTGAAGCCCGTGGGGGAGGACTAGCAAGGTCCTACAATGAGCAGTTCTTC. Encoded protein: CASSEARGGGLARSYNEQFF.

As to this clonotype: It may be a read error: a sequence one base away is much more abundant. The chain carries TRBV29-1 and TRBJ2-7; D ambiguous. Trimming took off 3 bases at V and 6 bases at J, with 9 bases between the two ends. The CDR3 is 11 residues long. Germline CDR1 SQVTM, CDR2 ANQGSEA. The CDR3 loop is CSVEDDPEQYF. The CDR3 bases are TGCAGCGTTGAGGACGACCCCGAGCAGTACTTC.

The rearrangement joins TRBV28 to TRBJ2-1; 9 bases are a match to TRBD2. The V gene's germline CDR1 is MDHEN and CDR2 SYDVKM. CDR3 size: 17 residues. Trimming took 10 bases from V and 0 from J; bases not matched to a gene: 13. Written as DNA, the CDR3 is TGTGCCATTCAAAAGGGGTCAGCGGGAGGCTCCTACAATGAGCAGTTCTTC. It specifies CAIQKGSAGGSYNEQFF.

This clonotype was recorded a few times. The J gene is TRBJ2-5, the V gene TRBV9, with D perhaps matching TRBD2 (7 bases). V was pared by 4 bases and J by 2 bases, with 21 bases between. CDR3 length equals 17 residues. Germline CDR1 reads SGDLS; CDR2 reads YYNGEE. The CDR3 nucleotides are TGTGCCAGCAGCAAGGGAGGGGGGATGGGCCAACAAGAGACCCAGTACTTC. It codes for CASSKGGGMGQQETQYF.

The gene calls are TRBV7-2 and TRBJ2-5; 12 bases line up with TRBD1. The germline gives CDR1 SGHTA, CDR2 FQGNSA. With V trimmed by 4 bases and J by 2 bases, 14 bases remained unmatched. This CDR3 region has 19 residues. CDR3 loop: CASSSKFRDRGPQQETQYF. CDR3 sequence (DNA): TGTGCCAGCAGCTCAAAGTTCCGGGACAGGGGGCCCCAGCAAGAGACCCAGTACTTC.

This clonotype occurred many times. V usage is TRBV2 and J usage is TRBJ1-5; 9 nucleotides agree with TRBD1. The CDR3 runs 15 residues. The junction had 11 bases not matched to a gene; V was cut back by 8 bases and J by 6 bases. Germline assignment: CDR1 SNHLY and CDR2 FYNNEI. The CDR3 reads CASSTKDRGFQPQHF. CDR3 nucleotide sequence: TGTGCCAGCTCTACCAAGGACAGGGGTTTTCAGCCCCAGCATTTT.

This clonotype came up many times. This sequence joins TRBV24-1 and TRBJ2-2; 8 positions agree with TRBD1. This CDR3 region has 16 residues. The V and J ends lost 3 bases and 0 bases, in that order; junction bases with no gene match: 2. In germline, CDR1 is KGHDR, CDR2 SFDVKD. Written as DNA, the CDR3 is TGTGCCACCAGTGATCCAGGGGGCTCGAACACCGGGGAGCTGTTTTTT. Translated: CATSDPGGSNTGELFF.

This clonotype has a handful of counts. As DNA, the CDR3 is TGTGCCAGCGGTCCCGGTCCACTTGGGACAGAGAATTCACCCCTCCACTTT. Translation: CASGPGPLGTENSPLHF. This chain links TRBV11-2 with TRBJ1-6, with 7 bases identical to TRBD1. The CDR3 consists of 17 residues. Germline V gene data show CDR1 as SGHAT and CDR2 as FQNNGV. V gave up 8 bases and J gave up 7 bases; unmatched junction bases: 17. The full variable domain, in which reference TRBV11-2 and TRBJ1-6 provide the parts outside the CDR3, is EAGVAQSPRYKIIEKRQSVAFWCNPISGHATLYWYQQILGQGPKLLIQFQNNGVVDDSQLPKDRFSAERLKGVDSTLKIQPAKLEDSAVYLCASGPGPLGTENSPLHFGNGTRLTVT.

In this sample, this clonotype turned up many times. This chain uses TRBV6-2 or TRBV6-3 with TRBJ2-1; weak D call: TRBD2 (6 bases). V was shortened by 4 bases and J by 7 bases, with 14 bases between the two germline ends. CDR1 is MNHEY, CDR2 SVGEGT, per germline. The CDR3 is 14 residues long. The CDR3 DNA sequence: TGTGCCAGCAGTTCCCGACTAGTTGCGAATGAGCAGTTCTTC. The encoded protein is CASSSRLVANEQFF.

This clonotype appeared many times. The chain joins TRBV20-1 to TRBJ2-1, with 8 bases identical to TRBD2. Germline V CDR1 and CDR2: DFQATT, SNEGSKA (reference sequence). J lost 10 bases, V lost 3 bases, and 14 bases had no gene match. This CDR3 is built from 15 residues. Written as DNA, the CDR3 is TGCAGTGCTAGGACCGGGGGGGCCTTTGTTTTAGAGCAGTTCTTC. As protein: CSARTGGAFVLEQFF.

This clonotype showed up many times. Compared with germline, one end of the junction differs, possibly owing to a read error. The rearrangement joins TRBV5-1 to TRBJ1-2, with 7 positions matching TRBD1. The CDR3 loop spans 16 amino acids. CDR1 and CDR2 from the germline V gene are SGHRS and YFSETQ. CDR3 region: CASSFTTGTTNYGYTF. CDR3 nucleotide sequence: TGTGCCAGCAGCTTTACGACAGGGACTACTAACTATGGCTACACCTTC. Variable domain in full (rest from reference TRBV5-1 and TRBJ1-2): KAGVTQTPRYLIKTRGQQVTLSCSPISGHRSVSWYQQTPGQGLQFLFEYFSETQRNKGNFPGRFSGRQFSNSRSEMNVSTLELGDSALYLCASSFTTGTTNYGYTFGSGTRLTVV.

This clonotype was seen at least ten times. The chain carries TRBV10-3 and TRBJ1-1; D call uncertain. Trimming took 3 bases from V and 1 from J, leaving 6 bases between them. Germline lookup yields CDR1 ENHRY and CDR2 SYGVKD. This CDR3 is built from 13 residues. The CDR3 DNA reads TGTGCCATCAGTGAAAGGCCGAACACTGAAGCTTTCTTT. Translation gives CAISERPNTEAFF.